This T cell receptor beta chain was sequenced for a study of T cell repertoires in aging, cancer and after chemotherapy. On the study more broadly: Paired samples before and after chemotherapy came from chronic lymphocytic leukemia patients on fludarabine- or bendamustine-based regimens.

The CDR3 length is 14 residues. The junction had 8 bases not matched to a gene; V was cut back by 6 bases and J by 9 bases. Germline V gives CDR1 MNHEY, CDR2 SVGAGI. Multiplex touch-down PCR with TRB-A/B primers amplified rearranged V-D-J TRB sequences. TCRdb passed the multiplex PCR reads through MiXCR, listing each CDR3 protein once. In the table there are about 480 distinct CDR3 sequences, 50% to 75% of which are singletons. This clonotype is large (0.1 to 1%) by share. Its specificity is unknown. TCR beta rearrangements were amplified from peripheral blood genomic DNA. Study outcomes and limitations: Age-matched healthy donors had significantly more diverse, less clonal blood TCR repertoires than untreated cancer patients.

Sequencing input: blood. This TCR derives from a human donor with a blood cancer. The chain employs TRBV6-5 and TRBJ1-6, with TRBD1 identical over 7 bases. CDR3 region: CASSPATGISPLHF. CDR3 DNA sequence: TGTGCCAGCAGCCCCGCGACAGGGATTTCACCCCTCCACTTT.